This TCR beta chain was retrieved from a study of neurological immune-mediated disorders. Many counts were recorded for this clonotype. Its antigen is not known. The cDNA was synthesized by 5'RACE incorporating 10-nucleotide random UMIs. Via MiXCR, TCRdb re-called the 5' RACE reads, giving one row per CDR3 protein. This table has about 62,000 distinct CDR3 sequences, 4.5% to 5.5% appearing once. General observations from the study: A possible signature appeared as one related-CDR3 cluster, in which phylogenetic grouping placed the repertoires of 18 of 34 multiple sclerosis patients.

Sample: PBMCs. This TCR derives from a woman aged 45-59 years with multiple sclerosis.

The CDR3 DNA sequence: TGTGCCAGCAGTTTAGTGGATCAGGGTTTCCGTGGCTACACCTTC. It codes for CASSLVDQGFRGYTF. The V and J genes are TRBV12-3 or TRBV12-4 and TRBJ1-2; D is perhaps TRBD1 (5 bases). Trimming took off 1 base at V and 7 bases at J, with 16 bases between the two ends. This CDR3 region has 15 residues.